This T cell receptor beta chain was observed in a study of T-cell reconstitution after alpha-beta-depleted transplantation in children. General study findings and limits: Reportedly, alpha-beta T cells present about two months post-transplant originated from several hundred expanded clones of graft origin. From newly produced T cells came most of the T-cell counts and diversity one year after transplant.

The sample holds many counts of this clonotype. The antigen is unknown. A TCRbeta library incorporating unique molecular identifiers was prepared. MiXCR, run by TCRdb on the PCR reads, gives a single entry per CDR3 protein. Of approximately 980,000 distinct CDR3 sequences in the sample, roughly 31% are singletons; the top ten hold under 30%. CDR1 SGHKS and CDR2 YYEKEE come from the germline V gene (reference sequence). With V trimmed by 2 bases and J by 0 bases, 1 base remained unmatched. The CDR3 has 14 amino acids. The specimen was PBMCs, mostly from graft donor cells, collected 360 days after TCRalphabeta/CD19-depleted stem cell transplant. This TCR came from a boy under two years old who had a stem cell transplant for SCID, so the T cells may come from the graft donor. This chain connects TRBV5-5 to TRBJ1-1; 7 bases align to TRBD1. DNA for the CDR3: TGTGCCAGCAGCTTTACAGGGGTGAACACTGAAGCTTTCTTT. Its translation is CASSFTGVNTEAFF.